This TCR beta chain was retrieved from a study of OX40 agonist ivuxolimab in advanced cancers. The CDR3 loop spans 18 amino acids. The germline gives CDR1 SGHKS, CDR2 YYEKEE (reference sequence). Trimming took off 3 bases at V and 2 bases at J, with 24 bases between the two ends. Measured with immunoSEQ multiplex PCR; TCRdb has only the in-frame clones, and not every one. The table lists under 40,000 clones, roughly 89% of them singletons. The TCR originated in an adult with an advanced solid tumor such as melanoma, head and neck, liver or kidney cancer. The chain carries TRBV5-5 and TRBJ2-7; D not certain. Here the sequenced sample was CD4+ or CD8+ T cells sorted from blood, taken in a trial of the OX40 agonist ivuxolimab. DNA of the CDR3: TGTGCCAGCAGCTCCCGCGCAGCCTCAAACCTGGAAACCTACGAGCAGTACTTC. Translating it yields CASSSRAASNLETYEQYF.